The TCR beta chain described here comes from a study of shared clonotypes between healthy human individuals. Study results and limitations: Sharing across four donors was highest in naive CD4 (around 5%) and lowest in memory CD8 (about 0.4%).

CDR3 length equals 16 residues. Trimming removed 7 bases at V and 0 bases at J, with 18 bases between. Germline V lookup: CDR1 SQVTM, CDR2 ANQGSEA. Turning to this clone: Its antigen is as yet unknown.

Authors' analysis steps: Owing to the provision of junction-only sequences devoid of quality scores by immunoSEQ, filtering differed. This table comes from immunoSEQ multiplex PCR, and its TCRdb copy is limited to in-frame clones, with some not included. V and J calls and clone size are as listed in that table; D and trimming were resolved from the DNA. The sample yields over a million clones, roughly 96% seen once. Both subsets, CD45RA+ naive and CD45RA-negative memory, were split from the CD4+ cells. This receptor was obtained from a man under 40 in good health. This rearrangement joins TRBV29-1 to TRBJ2-2; possibly TRBD1 or TRBD2 for D (5 bases each). Input material: naive CD4+ T cells sorted from blood. The subset: CD45RA+ positively selected. The DNA of the CDR3 is TGCAGCGCCCTTGTATCCGGGACGGCGAACACCGGGGAGCTGTTTTTT. This gives the protein CSALVSGTANTGELFF.